A single sample is the source of the 24 T cell receptor beta chains below, sequenced in a study of blood T cell repertoires in COVID-19. TCRdb keeps only in-frame clones here, not all; method: immunoSEQ multiplex PCR. The table shows around 500,000 clones, with 85% to 90% occurring only once. What was sequenced was PBMCs or T cells enriched from blood (not recorded which). These receptors originate from a woman aged 40 to 50 who had recovered from COVID-19.

The CDR3 sequence is CASSFGGWRNIQYF. CDR3 DNA sequence: TGTGCCAGCAGCTTTGGGGGGTGGAGGAACATTCAGTACTTC. The chain employs TRBV5-5 and TRBJ2-4, with a tentative D call TRBD2 (6 bases). CDR3 length: 14 residues. Trimming pared 2 bases from V and 7 bases from J, leaving 13 bases between. Germline V lookup: CDR1 SGHKS, CDR2 YYEKEE (reference sequence).

The chain combines TRBV28 with TRBJ2-1; 9 bases map to TRBD2. CDR1 MDHEN and CDR2 SYDVKM come from the germline V gene. V lost 8 bases to trimming and J lost 11 bases; unmatched junction nucleotides: 7. The CDR3 runs to 12 residues. The CDR3 DNA sequence: TGTGCCAGCGGGGGTAGCGGGAGTCAGCAGTTCTTC. It encodes CASGGSGSQQFF.

The table lists this clone with a few counts. The chain joins TRBV10-2 to TRBJ2-3, with 10 bases matching TRBD2. V was clipped by 7 bases and J by 0 bases; unmatched bases: 1. Per germline, CDR1 WSHSY and CDR2 SAAADI. The CDR3 has 14 amino acids. The CDR3 here is CASKTSGSTDTQYF. The CDR3 DNA follows: TGCGCCAGCAAGACTAGCGGGAGCACAGATACGCAGTATTTT.

CDR3 residues: CASSSGSGNTIYF. Here the CDR3 DNA reads TGCGCCAGCAGCAGTGGTAGTGGAAACACCATATATTTT. The chain joins TRBV5-1 to TRBJ1-3; D gene uncertain. Germline assignment: CDR1 SGHRS and CDR2 YFSETQ. V shed 4 bases and J shed 3 bases, with 8 bases lying between them. The CDR3 runs to 13 residues.

Turning to this clone: Other DNA variants within this sample encode the same CDR3. The chain uses TRBV6-5 and TRBJ2-1, with 7 bases lining up with TRBD2. The CDR3 length is 12 residues. The germline V gene encodes CDR1 MNHEY and CDR2 SVGAGI. The junction had 1 base not matched to a gene; V was cut back by 5 bases and J by 6 bases. CDR3 in DNA: TGTGCCAGCAGTCCTAGCGGCAATGAGCAGTTCTTC. This translates into CASSPSGNEQFF.

This clone has a handful of counts. DNA of the CDR3: TGTGCCAGCAGCGCAGGACTAGCCCCACAAGAGACCCAGTACTTC. Translation gives CASSAGLAPQETQYF. The chain is built from TRBV13 and TRBJ2-5; TRBD2 matches 8 bases. J gave up 2 bases and V 5 bases, and 7 bases lay outside the gene matches. Germline V lookup: CDR1 PRHDT, CDR2 FYEKMQ (reference sequence). The CDR3 totals 15 residues. The whole variable domain, filled in from reference TRBV13 and TRBJ2-5, reads AAGVIQSPRHLIKEKRETATLKCYPIPRHDTVYWYQQGPGQDPQFLISFYEKMQSDKGSIPDRFSAQQFSDYHSELNMSSLELGDSALYFCASSAGLAPQETQYFGPGTRLLVL.

This clone turned up a few times. The V call is TRBV6-5, the J call TRBJ1-3, with D possibly TRBD1 on 6 matching bases. Trimming stripped 5 bases from V and 3 bases from J, with 11 bases between. Germline-derived CDR1 and CDR2 are MNHEY and SVGAGI. CDR3 length: 14 residues. DNA of the CDR3: TGTGCCAGCAGTCCCGGGACATATGGAAACACCATATATTTT. It yields the protein CASSPGTYGNTIYF.

The chain is built from TRBV21-1 and TRBJ2-7; TRBD1 reflects the table's D call only, with no check against the DNA. TRBV21-1 is an annotated pseudogene. The CDR3 is 16 residues long. The DNA of the CDR3 is TGTGCCAGCAGCAAAGAGGGCAGGGGAGAATCCTACGAGCAGTACTTC. Its protein is CASSKEGRGESYEQYF.

J is TRBJ2-5 and V is TRBV7-2; 9 bases map to TRBD1. The germline gives CDR1 SGHTA, CDR2 FQGNSA. The CDR3 contains 13 residues. V lost 5 bases to trimming and J lost 5 bases; unmatched junction nucleotides: 3. CDR3 sequence: CASSPGQGETQYF. CDR3 bases: TGTGCCAGCAGCCCCGGACAGGGGGAGACCCAGTACTTC. The full variable domain, rest sourced from reference TRBV7-2 and TRBJ2-5, is GAGVSQSPSNKVTEKGKDVELRCDPISGHTALYWYRQSLGQGLEFLIYFQGNSAPDKSGLPSDRFSAERTGGSVSTLTIQRTQQEDSAVYLCASSPGQGETQYFGPGTRLLVL.

The chain uses TRBV7-9 and TRBJ2-3; 14 bases are shared with TRBD2. The CDR3 sequence is 15 residues long. V lost 4 bases and J lost 11; bases outside the gene matches: 8. Germline V gene lookup returns CDR1 SEHNR and CDR2 FQNEAQ (reference sequence). CDR3 in amino acids: CASSSTSGRAYGQYF. Written as DNA, the CDR3 is TGTGCCAGCAGCTCGACTAGCGGGAGGGCCTACGGGCAGTATTTT.

The chain joins TRBV5-1 to TRBJ1-4; TRBD1 agrees at 10 bases. The trim removed 6 bases at V and 6 bases at J, leaving 8 bases unmatched. The CDR3 is 15 residues long. CDR1 is SGHRS, CDR2 YFSETQ, per germline. This CDR3 reads CASTPMGTGDEKLFF. DNA of the CDR3: TGCGCCAGCACCCCCATGGGGACAGGGGATGAAAAACTGTTTTTT.

The gene calls are TRBV4-3 and TRBJ2-7; the match to TRBD1 covers 8 bases. This CDR3 spans 18 amino acids. CDR1 LGHNA and CDR2 YSLEER come from the germline V gene. The trim removed 0 bases at V and 0 bases at J, leaving 10 bases unmatched. This CDR3 is CASSQEEGWTGISYEQYF. The CDR3 DNA is TGCGCCAGCAGCCAAGAGGAGGGCTGGACAGGGATCTCCTACGAGCAGTACTTC.

The chain recombines TRBV19 with TRBJ1-2, with a weak D call TRBD1 (5 bases). CDR3 size: 16 residues. Deletions cut 1 base from V and 6 bases from J, with 18 bases between. Germline V gene sequence: CDR1 LNHDA, CDR2 SQIVND (reference sequence). As DNA, the CDR3 is TGTGCCAGTAGTATAGGCCCCCCCTCCCAGGGCCATGGCTACACCTTC. Its translation is CASSIGPPSQGHGYTF.

The V and J genes are TRBV11-3 and TRBJ2-1; the D gene is possibly TRBD2 (6 bases). This CDR3 is built from 13 residues. Trimming removed 5 bases at V and 7 bases at J, with 12 bases between. The germline gives CDR1 SGHNT, CDR2 YENEEA. The CDR3 sequence is CASSKEGRNEQFF. CDR3 sequence (DNA): TGTGCCAGCAGCAAGGAGGGTCGGAATGAGCAGTTCTTC.

This clone was found once. The chain combines TRBV7-6 with TRBJ2-2; D not resolved. V was clipped by 1 base and J by 3 bases, with 12 bases between them. Germline CDR1 SGHVS, CDR2 FNYEAQ. This CDR3 is 16 amino acids long. CDR3: CASSLVPRPDTGELFF. The CDR3 DNA follows: TGTGCCAGCAGCTTAGTTCCGCGGCCGGACACCGGGGAGCTGTTTTTT.

V and J are TRBV5-1 and TRBJ1-2, with 7 nucleotides matching TRBD1. J was trimmed by 1 base and V by 4 bases; bases with no gene match: 10. The CDR3 sequence is 16 residues long. The germline V gene encodes CDR1 SGHRS and CDR2 YFSETQ. The CDR3 sequence is CASSPGTAPLNYGYTF. CDR3 bases: TGCGCCAGCAGCCCGGGGACAGCGCCTCTTAACTATGGCTACACCTTC.

The chain links TRBV19 to TRBJ2-5, with D perhaps TRBD2 (8 bases). The CDR3 loop spans 15 amino acids. V lost 4 bases and J 5 bases, leaving 17 bases between the germline ends. Looked up from germline, CDR1 is LNHDA and CDR2 is SQIVND (reference sequence). DNA for the CDR3: TGTGCCAGTAGTAATACGGGAGGGGGCGAGGAGACCCAGTACTTC. Translation: CASSNTGGGEETQYF.

The rearrangement joins TRBV2 to TRBJ1-1, with D maybe TRBD1 (6 bases). Per the germline V gene, CDR1 is SNHLY and CDR2 is FYNNEI. V lost 5 bases to trimming and J lost 6 bases, with 16 bases between them. CDR3 size: 14 residues. The chain's CDR3 is CASSYGPKGAEAFF. The DNA for the CDR3 is TGTGCCAGCAGTTACGGCCCCAAGGGGGCTGAAGCTTTCTTT.

Only a few counts were recorded for this clone. Other DNA variants within this sample encode the same CDR3. V gene TRBV27 combines with J gene TRBJ1-5, with a weak D call TRBD1 (6 bases). V was cut by 5 bases and J by 2 bases, with 10 bases left in between. This CDR3 has 14 amino acids. Germline-derived CDR1 and CDR2 are MNHEY and SMNVEV (reference sequence). The CDR3 spells CASSLRTGNQPQHF. The CDR3 nucleotides read TGTGCCAGCAGTCTACGGACAGGCAATCAGCCCCAGCATTTT.

This clone was seen more than once but under ten times. V is TRBV10-1 and J is TRBJ1-1, with D possibly TRBD1 on 6 matching bases. V lost 3 bases to trimming and J lost 3 bases, with 11 bases between them. This CDR3 has 14 residues. Germline-derived CDR1 and CDR2 are WNHNN and SYGVQD (reference sequence). In nucleotides, the CDR3 is TGCGCCAGCAGTGATTCAGGGGCGGACACTGAAGCTTTCTTT. This gives the protein CASSDSGADTEAFF.

The chain joins TRBV4-1 to TRBJ2-5, with TRBD2 identical over 12 bases. The CDR3 has 16 residues. Trimming removed 3 bases from V and 5 bases from J; junction bases left unmatched: 7. Germline assignment: CDR1 MGHRA and CDR2 YSYEKL. The CDR3 region is CASSQELAGGRETQYF. CDR3 nucleotides: TGCGCCAGCAGCCAGGAGCTAGCGGGAGGGCGGGAGACCCAGTACTTC.

The CDR3 is CASSFFGVNSPLHF. In nucleotides, the CDR3 is TGTGCCAGCAGCTTCTTCGGAGTTAATTCACCCCTCCACTTT. The chain links TRBV5-6 to TRBJ1-6; D not certain. Germline V gene data show CDR1 as SGHDT and CDR2 as YYEEEE. CDR3 length: 14 residues. The V end lost 2 bases, the J end lost 6 bases, and 9 bases lay between the germline ends.

This clone was seen once. The chain is built from TRBV11-2 and TRBJ1-2; 9 bases align to TRBD1. The CDR3 is 17 amino acids. J lost 4 bases, V lost 5 bases, and 14 bases had no gene match. Germline lookup yields CDR1 SGHAT and CDR2 FQNNGV. CDR3 sequence: CASSLRGGQGKGYGYTF. The CDR3 region has the DNA TGTGCCAGCAGCCTCCGGGGGGGACAGGGAAAGGGCTATGGCTACACCTTC.

This clone was counted once. V gene TRBV7-2 combines with J gene TRBJ1-2; D gene ambiguous. Trimming took 0 bases from V and 0 from J, leaving 8 bases between them. The germline V gene encodes CDR1 SGHTA and CDR2 FQGNSA. The CDR3 runs to 15 residues. The CDR3 bases are TGTGCCAGCAGCTTAGCTTCCAGGACTAACTATGGCTACACCTTC. Translated, it gives CASSLASRTNYGYTF.